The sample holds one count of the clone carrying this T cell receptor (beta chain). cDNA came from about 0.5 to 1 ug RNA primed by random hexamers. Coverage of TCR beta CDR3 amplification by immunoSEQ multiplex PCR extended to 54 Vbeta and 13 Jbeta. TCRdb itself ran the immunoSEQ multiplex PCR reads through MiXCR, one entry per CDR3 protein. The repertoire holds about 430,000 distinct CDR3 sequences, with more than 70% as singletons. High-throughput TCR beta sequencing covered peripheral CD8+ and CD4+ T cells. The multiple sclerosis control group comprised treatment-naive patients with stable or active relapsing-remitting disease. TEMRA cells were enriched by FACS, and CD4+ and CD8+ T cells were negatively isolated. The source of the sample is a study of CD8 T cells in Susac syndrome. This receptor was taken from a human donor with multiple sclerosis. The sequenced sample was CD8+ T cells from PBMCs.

The CDR3 DNA follows: TGTGCCAGCAGCTCTCCGCTCGGACAGGGGGGAAGCACCGGGGAGCTGTTTTTT. Encoded protein: CASSSPLGQGGSTGELFF. The chain has TRBV11-3 and TRBJ2-2, with 10 bases identical to TRBD1. This CDR3 is 18 amino acids long. V shed 4 bases and J 4 bases; nucleotides not matched to a gene: 12. Germline assignment: CDR1 SGHNT and CDR2 YENEEA.